The source of this TCR beta chain is a study of blood T cell repertoires in COVID-19. The protocol was immunoSEQ multiplex PCR, while the TCRdb copy is restricted to in-frame clones and leaves out a portion. The sample has under 350,000 clones; roughly 90% are singletons. V was shortened by 4 bases and J by 6 bases, with 22 bases between the two germline ends. There are 16 residues in the CDR3. Germline V gene data show CDR1 as SGDLS and CDR2 as YYNGEE. V is TRBV9 and J is TRBJ1-2; TRBD1 is a possible D gene (6 bases). The clonotype comes from a woman aged 55-69 years who had recovered from COVID-19. Sequences were obtained from PBMCs or T cells enriched from blood (not recorded which). CDR3 DNA: TGTGCCAGCAGCCCGACCCCCAACAGCAGGGGACATGGCTACACCTTC. Translation: CASSPTPNSRGHGYTF.